This T cell receptor (beta chain) was observed in a study of T cells in Graves' hyperthyroidism and ophthalmopathy. The sample holds many counts of this clonotype. Antigen unknown. The CDR3 is made up of 18 amino acids. Germline values: CDR1 DFQATT, CDR2 SNEGSKA (reference sequence). Trimming removed 2 bases from V and 0 bases from J; junction bases left unmatched: 10. Broader study findings: Ophthalmopathy was separated from stable hyperthyroidism by a 13 V-J model. In validation, the model predicted ophthalmopathy. These predictions came a median roughly six months before onset.

Regions amplified from RNA transcripts were the TCR beta CDR3 regions. The HTBI primer set was used in a first-round RT-PCR of the TCR CDR3. TCRdb re-called the multiplex PCR reads with MiXCR, one entry per CDR3 protein. Among roughly 650,000 distinct CDR3 sequences listed, about 16% were seen once. The rearrangement links TRBV20-1 to TRBJ2-1, with 10 bases that match TRBD2. The receptor comes from a middle-aged woman with Graves' ophthalmopathy. The sample consisted of blood. CDR3 DNA sequence: TGCAGTGCTAGATCACGGGGACTAGCGTCCAGCTCCTACAATGAGCAGTTCTTC. Protein sequence: CSARSRGLASSSYNEQFF.